These T cell receptor beta chains were read from a single sample in a study of resident and recirculating memory T cells in vitiligo. Assay used: immunoSEQ multiplex PCR; TCRdb lists only in-frame clones, some missing. The sample shows 35,000 to 45,000 clones, about nine tenths of them seen only once. Material for sequencing was blood. These receptor sequences come from a male donor with vitiligo. CDR3s include the opening cysteine and the closing phenylalanine or tryptophan. Fields, in order: V gene, J gene, CDR3 protein.

>TRBV5-6|TRBJ2-3
CASSNDWRGDTDTQYF
>TRBV9|TRBJ1-2
CASSVDRQGAGYGYTF
>TRBV4-1|TRBJ2-7
CASSQDSLRGGALYEQYF
>TRBV21-1|TRBJ1-1
CASSQVGTNTEAFF
>TRBV6-5|TRBJ2-7
CASSYRRGSYEQYF
>TRBV7-2|TRBJ2-2
CASSLFRSGNTGELFF
>TRBV7-6|TRBJ1-3
CASSLGQGAGNTIYF
>TRBV11-3|TRBJ2-7
CASSLGDSRVQYF
>TRBV18|TRBJ1-2
CASSPPNRGGYTF
>TRBV7-3|TRBJ2-3
CASSLIGGAADTQYF
>TRBV19|TRBJ2-7
CASSPGLAGGLYSYEQYF
>TRBV7-9|TRBJ1-5
CASSLAGGRQPQHF
>TRBV15|TRBJ1-6
CATSRDPLGGDRSSPLHF
>TRBV19|TRBJ2-3
CASSIEAMSTNTQYF
>TRBV6-1|TRBJ1-1
CASSNLDIRAFF
>TRBV28|TRBJ2-4
CASTDRTKNIQYF
>TRBV7-9|TRBJ2-1
CASRELGGGREFF
>TRBV4-1|TRBJ2-2
CASSQDFSLLNGELFF
>TRBV10-3|TRBJ1-1
CAIMDRSNTEAFF
>TRBV20-1|TRBJ1-4
CSARGGEKLFF
>TRBV19|TRBJ1-5
CAGGLNTPQHF
>TRBV2|TRBJ2-3
CASSGDYNTDTQYF
>TRBV19|TRBJ2-1
CASSIGPLEANEQFF
>TRBV4-3|TRBJ2-7
CASSPGGGGGIDYEQYF
>TRBV7-3|TRBJ1-1
CASSWTVLTEAFF
>TRBV4-2|TRBJ1-2
CASSQDVRGHPLYYGYTF
>TRBV6-1|TRBJ2-5
CASKEQETQYF
>TRBV5-1|TRBJ2-7
CASSLGWGDPYEQYF
>TRBV29-1|TRBJ1-2
CSVWDTANYGYTF
>TRBV6-1|TRBJ1-3
CATDRDSSAGNTIYF
>TRBV7-2|TRBJ1-2
CASSLAPGSRPFVGYTF
>TRBV5-8|TRBJ2-1
CASMGGSGGVSNEQFF
>TRBV7-9|TRBJ2-1
CASSSPRGGASNEQFF
>TRBV19|TRBJ2-3
CASSRGTGATDTQYF
>TRBV29-1|TRBJ2-3
CSVALSYSDTQYF
>TRBV5-1|TRBJ2-2
CASLGEGESTGELFF
>TRBV7-9|TRBJ2-3
CASSLVAGMKDTQYF
>TRBV6-5|TRBJ1-2
CASSYSKLDGYTF